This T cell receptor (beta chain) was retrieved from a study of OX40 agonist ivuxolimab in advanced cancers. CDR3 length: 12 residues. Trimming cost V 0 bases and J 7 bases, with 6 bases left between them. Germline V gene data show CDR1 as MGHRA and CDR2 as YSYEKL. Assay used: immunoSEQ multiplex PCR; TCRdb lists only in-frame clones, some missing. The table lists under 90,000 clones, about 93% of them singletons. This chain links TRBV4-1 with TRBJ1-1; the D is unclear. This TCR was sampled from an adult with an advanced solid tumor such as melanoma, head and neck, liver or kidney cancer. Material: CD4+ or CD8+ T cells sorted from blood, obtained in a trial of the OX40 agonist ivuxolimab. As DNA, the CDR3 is TGCGCCAGCAGCCAAGATCGGGTTGAAGCTTTCTTT. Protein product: CASSQDRVEAFF.